The T cell receptor beta chain described here comes from a study of cytomegalovirus exposure and HLA in healthy donors. Whole-study results and caveats: The tendency of first-cohort TCR clusters to co-occur in the 120 validation repertoires was identified by a subsequent analysis.

Only in-frame clones appear in the TCRdb table, and some are missing; sequencing was by immunoSEQ multiplex PCR. The sample includes about 63,000 clones, approximately 88% seen only once; the top ten take over 1%. This CDR3 region has 13 residues. Germline loops: CDR1 SGHRS, CDR2 YFSETQ. As for this clone: Its antigen remains unknown. Sequence at one end of the junction differs from germline and may be a read error.

Material for sequencing was PBMCs. The sequence was obtained from a woman between 18 and 29 years old in good health and CMV-seronegative. J is TRBJ2-7 and V is TRBV5-1; TRBD1 aligns across 10 bases. The CDR3 DNA is TGCGCCAGCAGATGGGACAGGGGAAATGAGCAATACTTC. It yields the protein CASRWDRGNEQYF.